One sample yielded the 12 T cell receptor beta chains listed below, sequenced in a study of graft-versus-host responses after intestinal transplantation. Profiled with immunoSEQ multiplex PCR; TCRdb holds only in-frame clones, not every one. In the table there are 65,000 to 85,000 clones, about nine tenths of which are singletons. The sample here was bone marrow, taken around 720 days after intestinal transplantation. The receptors stem from a human patient who received an intestinal transplant, so some T cells may come from the graft donor.

The chain links TRBV19 to TRBJ2-5; 12 bases align to TRBD2. With 4 bases clipped from V and 0 bases from J, the junction kept 3 bases outside the gene matches. Germline V gene lookup returns CDR1 LNHDA and CDR2 SQIVND (reference sequence). The CDR3 runs 16 residues. The CDR3 bases are TGTGCCAGTAGTACAGGACTAGCGGGGCACCAAGAGACCCAGTACTTC. This translates into CASSTGLAGHQETQYF.

V is TRBV9 and J is TRBJ1-2; 10 nucleotides match TRBD1. CDR1 and CDR2 (germline): SGDLS, YYNGEE. The CDR3 is made up of 15 amino acids. V dropped 4 bases and J dropped 2; count of bases not matched to a gene: 5. The DNA for the CDR3 is TGTGCCAGCAGCCCTCGGACAGGGGGAAACTATGGCTACACCTTC. Protein: CASSPRTGGNYGYTF.

The CDR3 loop reads CASSYPRTSGRRERTQYF. CDR3 DNA sequence: TGTGCCAGCAGCTACCCCCGGACTAGCGGGAGGCGGGAGAGGACCCAGTACTTC. V is TRBV11-2 and J is TRBJ2-5; 14 nucleotides align to TRBD2. The CDR3 is 18 residues long. Germline V lookup: CDR1 SGHAT, CDR2 FQNNGV. The V segment lost 4 bases and the J segment 7 bases; nucleotides outside the gene matches: 14.

This clone was observed once. The chain combines TRBV19 with TRBJ2-7; 13 positions agree with TRBD2. Germline CDR1 and CDR2: LNHDA and SQIVND (reference sequence). This CDR3 is 15 amino acids long. V lost 9 bases to trimming and J lost 3 bases; unmatched junction nucleotides: 8. CDR3 in amino acids: CASSMGLAGIYEQYF. DNA of the CDR3: TGTGCCAGCTCAATGGGACTAGCGGGAATCTACGAGCAGTACTTC.

V is TRBV2 and J is TRBJ1-1; D ambiguous. Trimming pared 3 bases from V and 11 bases from J, leaving 16 bases between. Germline values: CDR1 SNHLY, CDR2 FYNNEI. CDR3 size: 13 residues. In nucleotides, the CDR3 is TGTGCCAGCAGTGAGGAGGCACAGCAAGTGGCTTTCTTT. Amino acid sequence: CASSEEAQQVAFF.

The chain carries TRBV6-4 and TRBJ2-5; D possibly corresponds to TRBD1 (5 bases). The CDR3 covers 14 residues. Trimming removed 3 bases at V and 6 bases at J, with 14 bases between. The germline V gene has CDR1 MRHNA and CDR2 SNTAGT. CDR3 bases: TGTGCCAGCAGTGAGAACGAGAACAGGAAGACCCAGTACTTC. It codes for CASSENENRKTQYF.

V usage is TRBV7-2 and J usage is TRBJ2-7; no clear D. The CDR3 has 13 amino acids. Germline lookup yields CDR1 SGHTA and CDR2 FQGNSA. Deletions cut 8 bases from V and 0 bases from J, with 11 bases between. CDR3: CASGQAYSYEQYF. The CDR3 DNA is TGTGCCAGCGGCCAGGCGTACTCCTACGAGCAGTACTTC.

CDR3 protein: CASSTVGGNTIYF. The CDR3 nucleotides read TGTGCCAGCAGTACGGTCGGCGGAAACACCATATATTTT. This chain joins TRBV7-2 and TRBJ1-3; D is unclear. CDR3 length: 13 residues. The V and J ends lost 6 bases and 4 bases respectively, with 10 bases between them. Germline V gene data show CDR1 as SGHTA and CDR2 as FQGNSA.

The rearrangement uses TRBV6-1 and TRBJ2-1; D is undetermined. V dropped 3 bases and J dropped 0 bases, with 9 bases sitting between them. Germline values: CDR1 MNHNS, CDR2 SASEGT. The CDR3 is made up of 15 amino acids. For the CDR3, the DNA is TGTGCCAGCAGTGAGCTGGAGAGCTCCTACAATGAGCAGTTCTTC. The encoded protein is CASSELESSYNEQFF.

This clone was counted only a few times. The V gene is TRBV5-1, the J gene TRBJ1-6, with TRBD1 as a possible D gene (5 bases). Germline CDR1 is SGHRS and CDR2 is YFSETQ. This CDR3 has 13 residues. The V and J ends lost 1 base and 9 bases respectively, with 8 bases between them. CDR3 region: CASSLSGISPLHF. The CDR3 coding sequence is TGCGCCAGCAGCTTGTCAGGGATTTCACCCCTCCACTTT.

This sequence joins TRBV6-6 and TRBJ1-4; D gene ambiguous. The CDR3 is 16 amino acids. The germline CDR1 and CDR2 sequences are MNHNY and SVGAGI (reference sequence). Trimming left V 8 bases short and J 11 bases short, with 27 bases between. The CDR3 reads CASVGPFLKEQQKLFF. In DNA form, the CDR3 reads TGTGCCAGCGTTGGGCCCTTTTTAAAAGAACAGCAGAAACTGTTTTTT.

The V gene is TRBV6-6, the J gene TRBJ1-1; maybe TRBD1 (5 bases). The CDR3 covers 14 residues. Germline CDR1 reads MNHNY; CDR2 reads SVGAGI (reference sequence). Trimming took off 5 bases at V and 2 bases at J, with 12 bases between the two ends. The chain's CDR3 is CASSLRGHNTEAFF. CDR3 in DNA: TGTGCCAGCAGTCTTAGGGGCCACAACACTGAAGCTTTCTTT.